This TCR beta chain was retrieved from a study of cytomegalovirus exposure and HLA in healthy donors. Primers: 60 Vbeta forward and 13 Jbeta reverse. The assay was immunoSEQ multiplex PCR, and TCRdb's table has in-frame clones only and misses some. The repertoire holds more than 150,000 clones, with around 79% as singletons. This clone has just one count. The CDR3 length is 18 residues. The germline V gene has CDR1 SEHNR and CDR2 FQNEAQ (reference sequence). The J segment lost 4 bases and the V segment lost 3 bases, leaving 10 bases of the junction unmatched. The rearrangement uses TRBV7-9 and TRBJ2-3, with TRBD2 matching over 13 bases. This TCR was recovered from a girl aged 5 to 17 in good health and CMV-seropositive. Sequencing input: PBMCs. The CDR3: CASSFGLAGATFSDTQYF. DNA for the CDR3: TGTGCCAGCAGCTTTGGACTAGCGGGGGCGACTTTCTCAGATACGCAGTATTTT.